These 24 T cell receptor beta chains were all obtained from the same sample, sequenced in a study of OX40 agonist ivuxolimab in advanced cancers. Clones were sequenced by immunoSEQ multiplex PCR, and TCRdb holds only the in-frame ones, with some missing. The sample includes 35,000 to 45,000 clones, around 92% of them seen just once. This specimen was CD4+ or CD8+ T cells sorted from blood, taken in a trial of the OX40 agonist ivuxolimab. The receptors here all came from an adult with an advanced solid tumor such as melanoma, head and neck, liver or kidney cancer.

This chain's CDR3 is CASSVLAGGFSSYNEQFF. In DNA form, the CDR3 reads TGTGCCAGCAGCGTTCTAGCGGGAGGGTTTAGCTCCTACAATGAGCAGTTCTTC. The V and J genes are TRBV9 and TRBJ2-1; 12 bases line up with TRBD2. The CDR3 contains 18 residues. V dropped 2 bases and J dropped 0; count of bases not matched to a gene: 6. Germline CDR1 and CDR2: SGDLS and YYNGEE.

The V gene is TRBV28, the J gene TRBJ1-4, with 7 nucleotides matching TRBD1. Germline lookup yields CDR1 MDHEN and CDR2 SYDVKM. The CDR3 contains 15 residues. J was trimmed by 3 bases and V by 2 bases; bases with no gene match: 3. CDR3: CASSLMGQSNEKLFF. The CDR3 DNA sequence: TGTGCCAGCAGTTTAATGGGACAGTCTAATGAAAAACTGTTTTTT.

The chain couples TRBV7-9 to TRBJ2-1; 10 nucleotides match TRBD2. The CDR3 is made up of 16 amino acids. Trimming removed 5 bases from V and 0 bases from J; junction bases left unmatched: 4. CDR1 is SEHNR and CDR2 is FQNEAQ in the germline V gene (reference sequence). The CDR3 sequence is CASSPPSGSSYNEQFF. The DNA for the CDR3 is TGTGCCAGCAGCCCCCCTAGCGGGAGCTCCTACAATGAGCAGTTCTTC.

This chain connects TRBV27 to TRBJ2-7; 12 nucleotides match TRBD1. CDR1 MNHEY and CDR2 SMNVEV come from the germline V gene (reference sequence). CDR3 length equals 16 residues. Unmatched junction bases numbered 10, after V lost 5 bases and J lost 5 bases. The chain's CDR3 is CASSQGQGANLHEQYF. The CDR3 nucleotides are TGTGCCAGCAGTCAGGGACAGGGGGCGAATCTTCACGAGCAGTACTTC.

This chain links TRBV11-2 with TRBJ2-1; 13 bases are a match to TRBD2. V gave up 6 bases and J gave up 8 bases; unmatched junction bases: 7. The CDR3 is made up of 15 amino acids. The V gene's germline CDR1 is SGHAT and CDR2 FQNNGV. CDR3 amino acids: CASRFGLAGVDEQFF. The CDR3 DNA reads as TGTGCCAGCAGATTCGGACTAGCGGGAGTTGATGAGCAGTTCTTC.

The chain's CDR3 is CASSQNGIYADTQYF. The CDR3 nucleotides read TGTGCCAGCAGCCAAAACGGGATTTACGCAGATACGCAGTATTTT. The V gene is TRBV4-2, the J gene TRBJ2-3, with D possibly TRBD2 on 5 matching bases. V was cut by 2 bases and J by 4 bases, with 13 bases left in between. The CDR3 covers 15 residues. The V gene's germline CDR1 is LGHNA and CDR2 YNFKEQ.

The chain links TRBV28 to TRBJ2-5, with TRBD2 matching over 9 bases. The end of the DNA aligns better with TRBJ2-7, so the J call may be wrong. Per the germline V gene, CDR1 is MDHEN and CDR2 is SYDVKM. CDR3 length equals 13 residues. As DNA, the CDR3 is TGTGCCAGCAGGGGACTAGCAAGCTACGAGCAGTACTTC. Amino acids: CASRGLASYEQYF.

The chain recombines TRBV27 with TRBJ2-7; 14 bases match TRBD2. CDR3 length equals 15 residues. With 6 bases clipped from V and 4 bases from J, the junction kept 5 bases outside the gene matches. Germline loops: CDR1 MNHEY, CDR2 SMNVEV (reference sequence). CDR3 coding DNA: TGTGCCAGCAGAATCGGGACTAGCGGGAGTTACGAGCAGTACTTC. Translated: CASRIGTSGSYEQYF.

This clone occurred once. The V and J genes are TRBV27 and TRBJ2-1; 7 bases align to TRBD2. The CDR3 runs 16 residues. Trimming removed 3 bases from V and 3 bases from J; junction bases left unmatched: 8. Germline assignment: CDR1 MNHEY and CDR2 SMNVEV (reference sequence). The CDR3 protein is CASSLTSFSLYNEQFF. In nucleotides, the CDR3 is TGTGCCAGCAGTTTGACTAGCTTTTCTCTCTACAATGAGCAGTTCTTC.

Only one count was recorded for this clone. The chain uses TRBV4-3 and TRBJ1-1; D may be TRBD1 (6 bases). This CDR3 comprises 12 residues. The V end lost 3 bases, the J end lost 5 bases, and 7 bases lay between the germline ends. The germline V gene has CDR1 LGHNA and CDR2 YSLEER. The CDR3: CASSHGQTEAFF. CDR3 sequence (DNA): TGCGCCAGCAGCCATGGACAGACTGAAGCTTTCTTT.

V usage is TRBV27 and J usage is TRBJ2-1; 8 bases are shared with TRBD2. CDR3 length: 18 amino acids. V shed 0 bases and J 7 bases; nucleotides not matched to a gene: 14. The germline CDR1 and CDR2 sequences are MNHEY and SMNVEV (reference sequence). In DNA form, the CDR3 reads TGTGCCAGCAGTTTATCGCTCCCCCCAGCGGGAGATAGTAATGAGCAGTTCTTC. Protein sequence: CASSLSLPPAGDSNEQFF.

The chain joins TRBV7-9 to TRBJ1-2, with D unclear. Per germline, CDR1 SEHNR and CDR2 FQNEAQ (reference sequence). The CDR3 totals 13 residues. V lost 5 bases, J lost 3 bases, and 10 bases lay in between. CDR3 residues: CASSPLRDYGYTF. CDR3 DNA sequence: TGTGCCAGCAGCCCCCTTCGCGACTATGGCTACACCTTC. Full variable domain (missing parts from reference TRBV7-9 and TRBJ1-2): DTGVSQNPRHKITKRGQNVTFRCDPISEHNRLYWYRQTLGQGPEFLTYFQNEAQLEKSRLLSDRFSAERPKGSFSTLEIQRTEQGDSAMYLCASSPLRDYGYTFGSGTRLTVV.

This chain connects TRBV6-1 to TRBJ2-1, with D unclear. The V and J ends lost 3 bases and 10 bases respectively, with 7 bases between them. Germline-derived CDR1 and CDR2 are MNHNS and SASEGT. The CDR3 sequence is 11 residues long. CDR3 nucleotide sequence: TGTGCCAGCAGTGATCGGAAGGAGCAGTTCTTC. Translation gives CASSDRKEQFF.

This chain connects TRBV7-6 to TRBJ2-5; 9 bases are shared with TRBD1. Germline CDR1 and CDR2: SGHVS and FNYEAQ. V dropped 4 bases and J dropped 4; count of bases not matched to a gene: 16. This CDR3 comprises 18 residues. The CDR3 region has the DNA TGTGCCAGCAGCTATGACCGGACCGGACAGGGGTGGGGAGAGACCCAGTACTTC. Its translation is CASSYDRTGQGWGETQYF.

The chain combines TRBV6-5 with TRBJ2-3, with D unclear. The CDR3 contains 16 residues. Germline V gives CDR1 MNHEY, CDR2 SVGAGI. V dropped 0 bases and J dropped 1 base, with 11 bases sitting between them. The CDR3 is CASSYSTAYRTDTQYF. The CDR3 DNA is TGTGCCAGCAGTTACTCAACAGCGTACCGCACAGATACGCAGTATTTT.

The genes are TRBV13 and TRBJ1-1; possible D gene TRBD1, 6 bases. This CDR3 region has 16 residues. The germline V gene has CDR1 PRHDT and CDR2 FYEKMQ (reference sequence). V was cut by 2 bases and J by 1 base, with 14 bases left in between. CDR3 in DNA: TGTGCCAGCAGCTTATTCCGGGACACAGCGAACACTGAAGCTTTCTTT. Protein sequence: CASSLFRDTANTEAFF.

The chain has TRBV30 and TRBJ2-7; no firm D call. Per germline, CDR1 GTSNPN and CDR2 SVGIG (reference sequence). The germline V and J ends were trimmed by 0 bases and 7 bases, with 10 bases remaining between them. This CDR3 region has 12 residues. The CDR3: CAWSVFFEEQYF. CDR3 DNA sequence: TGTGCCTGGAGTGTATTTTTTGAAGAGCAGTACTTC.

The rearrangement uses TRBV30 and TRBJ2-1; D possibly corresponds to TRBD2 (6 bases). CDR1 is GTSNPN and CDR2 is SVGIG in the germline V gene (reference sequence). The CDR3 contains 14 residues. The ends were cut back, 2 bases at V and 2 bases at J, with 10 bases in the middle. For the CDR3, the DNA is TGTGCCTGGAGTATGGGGACTGCCTACAATGAGCAGTTCTTC. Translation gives CAWSMGTAYNEQFF.

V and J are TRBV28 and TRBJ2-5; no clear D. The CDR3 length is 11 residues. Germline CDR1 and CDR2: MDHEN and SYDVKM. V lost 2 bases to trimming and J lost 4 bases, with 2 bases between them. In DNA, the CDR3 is TGTGCCAGCAGTTTAGGAGAGACCCAGTACTTC. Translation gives CASSLGETQYF.

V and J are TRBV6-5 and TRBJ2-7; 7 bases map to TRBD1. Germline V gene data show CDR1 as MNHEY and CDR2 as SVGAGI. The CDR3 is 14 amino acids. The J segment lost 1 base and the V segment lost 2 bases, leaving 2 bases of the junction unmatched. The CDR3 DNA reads TGTGCCAGCAGTTACCCCAGGGGGTCCTACGAGCAGTACTTC. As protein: CASSYPRGSYEQYF.

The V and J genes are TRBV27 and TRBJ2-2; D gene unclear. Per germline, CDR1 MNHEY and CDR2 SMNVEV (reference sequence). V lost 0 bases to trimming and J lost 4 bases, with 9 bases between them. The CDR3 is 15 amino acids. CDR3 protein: CASSLSFLTTGELFF. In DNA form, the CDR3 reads TGTGCCAGCAGTTTATCGTTTTTAACCACCGGGGAGCTGTTTTTT.

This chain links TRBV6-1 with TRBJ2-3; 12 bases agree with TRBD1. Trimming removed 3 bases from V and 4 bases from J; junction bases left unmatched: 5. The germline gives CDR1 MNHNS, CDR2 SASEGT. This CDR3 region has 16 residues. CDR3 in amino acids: CASSDPGQGASDTQYF. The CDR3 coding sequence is TGTGCCAGCAGTGACCCGGGACAGGGGGCCTCAGATACGCAGTATTTT.

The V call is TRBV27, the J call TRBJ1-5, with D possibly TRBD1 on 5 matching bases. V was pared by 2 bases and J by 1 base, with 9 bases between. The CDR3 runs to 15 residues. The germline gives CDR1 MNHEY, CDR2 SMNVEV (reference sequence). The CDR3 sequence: CASSLGAVSNQPQHF. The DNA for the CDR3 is TGTGCCAGCAGTTTAGGGGCAGTCAGCAATCAGCCCCAGCATTTT.

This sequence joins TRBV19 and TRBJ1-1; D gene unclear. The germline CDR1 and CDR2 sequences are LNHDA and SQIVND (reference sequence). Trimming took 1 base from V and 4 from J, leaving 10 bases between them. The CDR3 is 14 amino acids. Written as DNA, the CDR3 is TGTGCCAGTAGTATAGGGCTGATGGGCACTGAAGCTTTCTTT. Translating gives CASSIGLMGTEAFF.